These T cell receptor beta chains were read from a single sample in a study of blood T cell repertoires in COVID-19. TCRdb's copy holds only in-frame clones and misses some; the assay was immunoSEQ multiplex PCR. The sample gives approximately 64,000 clones, approximately 90% of which show up once; roughly 3.5% is in the top ten. Sequenced material: peripheral blood. The receptors stem from a man between 70 and 80 years old with acute or convalescent COVID-19. The CDR3 runs from the conserved cysteine through the conserved F or W. Each record gives: clone size, D gene, J gene, V gene, CDR3 DNA, CDR3 protein. The D gene is left open where the match is weak. Only part of the rows carry a size: once, few, many, or a class if the clone is expanded.

clone_size: NA; d_call: NA; j_call: TRBJ2-6; v_call: TRBV5-4; cdr3_nt: TGTGCCAGCAGCCTAGGCCAGGGTTATGGGGCCAACGTCCTGACTTTC; cdr3_aa: CASSLGQGYGANVLTF
clone_size: NA; d_call: NA; j_call: TRBJ2-3; v_call: TRBV11-3; cdr3_nt: TGTGCCAGCAGCGCCAGGACAGAATCCACAGATACGCAGTATTTT; cdr3_aa: CASSARTESTDTQYF
clone_size: NA; d_call: TRBD1; j_call: TRBJ1-2; v_call: TRBV19; cdr3_nt: TGTGCCAGTAGTATCGGGAGCAGGGGGAACTATGGCTACACCTTC; cdr3_aa: CASSIGSRGNYGYTF
clone_size: NA; d_call: NA; j_call: TRBJ2-2; v_call: TRBV12-3/TRBV12-4; cdr3_nt: TGTGCCAGCAGTTTCTTTCCCGGGGAGCTGTTTTTT; cdr3_aa: CASSFFPGELFF
clone_size: NA; d_call: NA; j_call: TRBJ2-7; v_call: TRBV6-2/TRBV6-3; cdr3_nt: TGTGCCAGCAGTTCCCTAAAAGGACTGGATCAGTACGAGCAGTACTTC; cdr3_aa: CASSSLKGLDQYEQYF
clone_size: NA; d_call: NA; j_call: TRBJ2-7; v_call: TRBV4-3; cdr3_nt: TGCGCCAGCAGCCAAAGGGCTAGCAGAATCTACGAGCAGTACTTC; cdr3_aa: CASSQRASRIYEQYF
clone_size: NA; d_call: NA; j_call: TRBJ1-1; v_call: TRBV28; cdr3_nt: TGTGCCTCCCAGGGGAACACTGAAGCTTTCTTT; cdr3_aa: CASQGNTEAFF
clone_size: few; d_call: NA; j_call: TRBJ1-5; v_call: TRBV18; cdr3_nt: TGTGCCAGCTCACCCAACAGGGAACGGCAGCCCCAGCATTTT; cdr3_aa: CASSPNRERQPQHF
clone_size: once; d_call: TRBD1; j_call: TRBJ2-5; v_call: TRBV10-3; cdr3_nt: TGTGCCATCAGCATACAGGGGTGGGAGACCCAGTACTTC; cdr3_aa: CAISIQGWETQYF
clone_size: NA; d_call: TRBD2; j_call: TRBJ2-1; v_call: TRBV4-3; cdr3_nt: TGCGCCAGCAGCCAACTAGCGGGGTACAATGAGCAGTTCTTC; cdr3_aa: CASSQLAGYNEQFF
clone_size: NA; d_call: NA; j_call: TRBJ2-2; v_call: TRBV18; cdr3_nt: TGTGCCAGCTCATCCCAGGGGAACACCGGGGAGCTGTTTTTT; cdr3_aa: CASSSQGNTGELFF
clone_size: NA; d_call: TRBD2; j_call: TRBJ2-5; v_call: TRBV6-2/TRBV6-3; cdr3_nt: TGTGCCAGCAGTCGACTAGCGGGGGGGAAAGAGACCCAGTACTTC; cdr3_aa: CASSRLAGGKETQYF
clone_size: few; d_call: TRBD2; j_call: TRBJ2-3; v_call: TRBV18; cdr3_nt: TGTGCCAGCTCACCAACGGGGGGTATTACAGATACGCAGTATTTT; cdr3_aa: CASSPTGGITDTQYF
clone_size: NA; d_call: TRBD2; j_call: TRBJ2-3; v_call: TRBV4-2; cdr3_nt: TGTGCCAGCAGCCTAAGAACTAGCGGGGGGGCGGCAGATACGCAGTATTTT; cdr3_aa: CASSLRTSGGAADTQYF
clone_size: NA; d_call: TRBD2; j_call: TRBJ2-2; v_call: TRBV7-3; cdr3_nt: TGTGCCAGCAGCTTGCTTGCGGGGGCGAACACCGGGGAGCTGTTTTTT; cdr3_aa: CASSLLAGANTGELFF
clone_size: once; d_call: NA; j_call: TRBJ2-7; v_call: TRBV28; cdr3_nt: TGTGCCAGCAGTTTCGCCGAGACAGCGACGACCTACGAGCAGTACTTC; cdr3_aa: CASSFAETATTYEQYF
clone_size: NA; d_call: NA; j_call: TRBJ2-7; v_call: TRBV21-1; cdr3_nt: TGTGCCAGCAGCAAAGCCAGGGTAGGATACGAGCAGTACTTC; cdr3_aa: CASSKARVGYEQYF
clone_size: NA; d_call: NA; j_call: TRBJ2-7; v_call: TRBV6-2/TRBV6-3; cdr3_nt: TGTGCCAGCAGTTACTCGATCGCGTACCAATACGAGCAGTACTTC; cdr3_aa: CASSYSIAYQYEQYF
clone_size: NA; d_call: NA; j_call: TRBJ1-5; v_call: TRBV19; cdr3_nt: TGTGCCAGTAGTAGCAGGACAGTTCAGCCCCAGCATTTT; cdr3_aa: CASSSRTVQPQHF
clone_size: few; d_call: NA; j_call: TRBJ1-2; v_call: TRBV6-5; cdr3_nt: TGTGCCAGCACCGGAACGACAGCAACCTATGGCTACACCTTC; cdr3_aa: CASTGTTATYGYTF
clone_size: NA; d_call: NA; j_call: TRBJ1-4; v_call: TRBV11-3; cdr3_nt: TGTGCCAGCCATTGGCCAGGGTGCGCCTTCTGGGAAAAACTGTTTTTT; cdr3_aa: CASHWPGCAFWEKLFF
clone_size: NA; d_call: TRBD1; j_call: TRBJ1-2; v_call: TRBV7-2; cdr3_nt: TGTGCCAGCAGCTTACACAGGGGGAACTATGGCTACACCTTC; cdr3_aa: CASSLHRGNYGYTF
clone_size: NA; d_call: NA; j_call: TRBJ2-1; v_call: TRBV3-1/TRBV3-2; cdr3_nt: TGTGCCAGCAGCCAAGATTTTGGGCCCTACAATGAGCAGTTCTTC; cdr3_aa: CASSQDFGPYNEQFF
clone_size: NA; d_call: NA; j_call: TRBJ2-5; v_call: TRBV29-1; cdr3_nt: TGCAGCGCCGTTGCGACTCAAGAGACCCAGTACTTC; cdr3_aa: CSAVATQETQYF
clone_size: NA; d_call: TRBD1; j_call: TRBJ1-1; v_call: TRBV7-2; cdr3_nt: TGTGCCAGCAGCTCAGCGGGACAGGCTTCCGGGGCCGGTAGCGCTTTCTTT; cdr3_aa: CASSSAGQASGAGSAFF
clone_size: NA; d_call: TRBD1; j_call: TRBJ1-1; v_call: TRBV5-4; cdr3_nt: TGTGCCAGCAGCCAAATCGGACAGGAGGGGAGCACTGAAGCTTTCTTT; cdr3_aa: CASSQIGQEGSTEAFF
clone_size: NA; d_call: NA; j_call: TRBJ1-1; v_call: TRBV7-2; cdr3_nt: TGTGCCAGCAGCAGTCAGGGGAGCATGAACACTGAAGCTTTCTTT; cdr3_aa: CASSSQGSMNTEAFF
clone_size: NA; d_call: TRBD1; j_call: TRBJ2-1; v_call: TRBV11-1; cdr3_nt: TGTGCCAGCAGCTTAACAGGGGTGGGTTACAATGAGCAGTTCTTC; cdr3_aa: CASSLTGVGYNEQFF
clone_size: NA; d_call: NA; j_call: TRBJ1-3; v_call: TRBV9; cdr3_nt: TGTGCCAGCAGCGTAGCAGTTTACTCTGGAAACACCATATATTTT; cdr3_aa: CASSVAVYSGNTIYF
clone_size: NA; d_call: NA; j_call: TRBJ1-3; v_call: TRBV10-2; cdr3_nt: TGCGCCAGCAGCCATCAAGCCCTCTCTGGAAACACCATATATTTT; cdr3_aa: CASSHQALSGNTIYF
clone_size: NA; d_call: NA; j_call: TRBJ2-3; v_call: TRBV7-9; cdr3_nt: TGTGCCAGCAGCTACTCGGATACGCAGTATTTT; cdr3_aa: CASSYSDTQYF
clone_size: NA; d_call: NA; j_call: TRBJ2-1; v_call: TRBV6-5; cdr3_nt: TGTGCCAGCAGTTACCGGGCCCGAGGGGGGGGTGAGCAGTTCTTC; cdr3_aa: CASSYRARGGGEQFF
clone_size: NA; d_call: NA; j_call: TRBJ2-3; v_call: TRBV12-3/TRBV12-4; cdr3_nt: TGTGCCAGCAGTTTCCATCCAGATACGCAGTATTTT; cdr3_aa: CASSFHPDTQYF
clone_size: NA; d_call: NA; j_call: TRBJ2-5; v_call: TRBV7-8; cdr3_nt: TGTGCCAGCAGCTTACAGTGGGAGGCGGAGACCCAGTACTTC; cdr3_aa: CASSLQWEAETQYF
clone_size: once; d_call: NA; j_call: TRBJ2-2; v_call: TRBV27; cdr3_nt: TGTGCCAGCTCAGGACGGGAAAACACCGGGGAGCTGTTTTTT; cdr3_aa: CASSGRENTGELFF
clone_size: once; d_call: TRBD2; j_call: TRBJ2-7; v_call: TRBV27; cdr3_nt: TGTGCCAGCAGCCACGAGCGGGGGGGTATCTACGAGCAGTACTTC; cdr3_aa: CASSHERGGIYEQYF
clone_size: NA; d_call: NA; j_call: TRBJ1-1; v_call: TRBV6-4; cdr3_nt: TGTGCCAGCAGTGAGAGCGGAGTAGCTGAAGCTTTCTTT; cdr3_aa: CASSESGVAEAFF
clone_size: once; d_call: NA; j_call: TRBJ2-3; v_call: TRBV27; cdr3_nt: TGTGCCAGCAGTTTAAGGGGAGGTTCGGATACGCAGTATTTT; cdr3_aa: CASSLRGGSDTQYF
clone_size: NA; d_call: TRBD1; j_call: TRBJ1-2; v_call: TRBV4-2; cdr3_nt: TGTGCCAGCAGCCAGCCGACAGGGGATGAAAATGGCTACACCTTC; cdr3_aa: CASSQPTGDENGYTF
clone_size: NA; d_call: TRBD1; j_call: TRBJ2-2; v_call: TRBV9; cdr3_nt: TGTGCCAGCAGCCTAGGGGGCGAGCTGGGCACCGGGGAGCTGTTTTTT; cdr3_aa: CASSLGGELGTGELFF
clone_size: NA; d_call: TRBD1; j_call: TRBJ1-1; v_call: TRBV30; cdr3_nt: TGTGCCTGGAGTGAGTCGCTGGGGACAGGGAACACTGAAGCTTTCTTT; cdr3_aa: CAWSESLGTGNTEAFF
clone_size: NA; d_call: TRBD2; j_call: TRBJ2-3; v_call: TRBV7-3; cdr3_nt: TGTGCCAGCAGCCCCCTGGGGGGGGCAGATACGCAGTATTTT; cdr3_aa: CASSPLGGADTQYF
clone_size: NA; d_call: NA; j_call: TRBJ1-2; v_call: TRBV6-5; cdr3_nt: TGTGCCAGCAGTTACTCGAGATGGGAAGGTTCGGGGGGCTACACCTTC; cdr3_aa: CASSYSRWEGSGGYTF